These 32 T cell receptor beta chains were sequenced from one sample in a study of blood T cell repertoires in COVID-19. Method: immunoSEQ multiplex PCR; TCRdb's copy keeps in-frame clones and lacks some. The sample has 230,000 or so clones, roughly 90% seen once; the top ten hold about 4%. The sample comprised PBMCs or T cells enriched from blood (not recorded which). These receptors came from a middle-aged woman with acute COVID-19.

This chain connects TRBV30 to TRBJ1-3; TRBD1 is a possible D gene (6 bases). Germline V gives CDR1 GTSNPN, CDR2 SVGIG (reference sequence). The CDR3 spans 13 residues. The V gene lost 7 bases and the J gene lost 4 bases, with 14 bases spanning the gap. CDR3 coding DNA: TGTGCCTCCGCGCGGGGGCTCGGAAACACCATATATTTT. The encoded protein is CASARGLGNTIYF.

This clone was recorded once. V is TRBV5-4 and J is TRBJ2-3; 7 bases align to TRBD1. The CDR3 covers 14 residues. J gave up 1 base and V 2 bases, and 1 base lay outside the gene matches. Germline V gene data show CDR1 as SGHNT and CDR2 as YYREEE (reference sequence). The CDR3 coding sequence is TGTGCCAGCAGCTTAGACAGGGGCACAGATACGCAGTATTTT. This sequence encodes CASSLDRGTDTQYF.

The chain links TRBV19 to TRBJ1-5, with 7 bases fitting TRBD1. The germline gives CDR1 LNHDA, CDR2 SQIVND (reference sequence). With 4 bases clipped from V and 7 bases from J, the junction kept 19 bases outside the gene matches. This CDR3 spans 18 amino acids. CDR3 protein: CASSTPWGTVSGKQPQHF. DNA of the CDR3: TGTGCCAGTAGTACCCCTTGGGGGACAGTCTCGGGAAAACAGCCCCAGCATTTT.

The chain recombines TRBV19 with TRBJ1-5, with TRBD1 matching 9 bases. Germline V lookup: CDR1 LNHDA, CDR2 SQIVND (reference sequence). V was pared by 8 bases and J by 3 bases, with 5 bases of the junction left unmatched. This CDR3 spans 14 amino acids. The CDR3 reads CASGDRADNQPQHF. For the CDR3, the DNA is TGTGCCAGTGGGGACAGGGCGGACAATCAGCCCCAGCATTTT.

The table lists this clone with a count of one. The genes are TRBV29-1 and TRBJ2-3; TRBD2 matches 9 bases. Germline V CDR1 and CDR2: SQVTM, ANQGSEA. The V gene end was trimmed by 4 bases and the J gene end by 4 bases; junction bases not matched to a gene: 6. There are 14 residues in the CDR3. CDR3 nucleotides: TGCAGCGTTGGGAGCGGCGGGGGGGCAGATACGCAGTATTTT. Encoded protein: CSVGSGGGADTQYF.

This clone was counted a single time. V usage is TRBV19 and J usage is TRBJ1-4; TRBD1 aligns across 11 bases. The CDR3 length is 14 residues. With 7 bases clipped from V and 8 bases from J, the junction kept 6 bases outside the gene matches. Germline CDR1 is LNHDA and CDR2 is SQIVND (reference sequence). The CDR3 is CASTRDRGFEKLFF. The CDR3 nucleotides are TGTGCCAGTACCCGGGACAGGGGGTTCGAAAAACTGTTTTTT.

The chain links TRBV7-8 to TRBJ1-5, with D maybe TRBD1 (6 bases). Trimming left V 5 bases short and J 0 bases short, with 17 bases between. The length of the CDR3 is 17 residues. Germline values: CDR1 SGHVS, CDR2 FQNEAQ. This chain's CDR3 is CASSPSAGTLSNQPQHF. DNA of the CDR3: TGTGCCAGCAGCCCCAGCGCCGGGACACTTAGCAATCAGCCCCAGCATTTT.

This clone showed up just once. The chain couples TRBV27 to TRBJ1-1; TRBD1 is a possible D gene (6 bases). The V and J ends lost 5 bases and 3 bases respectively, with 16 bases between them. CDR1 and CDR2 from the germline V gene are MNHEY and SMNVEV (reference sequence). The CDR3 is 15 amino acids. This chain's CDR3 is CASSLVRDTDTEAFF. In DNA, the CDR3 is TGTGCCAGCAGTCTAGTCCGGGACACGGACACTGAAGCTTTCTTT.

V is TRBV21-1 and J is TRBJ1-5. TRBV21-1 is labeled a pseudogene. This CDR3 comprises 16 residues. The CDR3 loop reads CASSKEQREGYQPQHF. As DNA, the CDR3 is TGTGCCAGCAGCAAAGAGCAGAGGGAAGGATATCAGCCCCAGCATTTT.

This chain uses TRBV5-5 with TRBJ2-2; perhaps TRBD2 as D (5 bases). The CDR3 has 17 amino acids. Trimming removed 0 bases at V and 4 bases at J, with 16 bases between. The germline V gene has CDR1 SGHKS and CDR2 YYEKEE (reference sequence). The CDR3 region is CASSLASGPLATGELFF. CDR3 sequence (DNA): TGTGCCAGCAGCTTGGCCAGCGGACCCCTTGCCACCGGGGAGCTGTTTTTT.

The genes are TRBV7-2 and TRBJ1-6; D is uncertain. The germline CDR1 and CDR2 sequences are SGHTA and FQGNSA. Trimming removed 1 base at V and 6 bases at J, with 10 bases between. This CDR3 contains 15 residues. The CDR3 sequence is CASSLGGLFNSPLHF. CDR3 nucleotide sequence: TGTGCCAGCAGCTTAGGAGGGCTTTTTAATTCACCCCTCCACTTT.

V and J are TRBV21-1 and TRBJ1-2. TRBV21-1 counts as a pseudogene. This CDR3 has 18 amino acids. In DNA, the CDR3 is TGTGCCAGCAACGTCATTTCCCTGGGGGGGGCCGCTAACTATGGCTACACCTTC. This encodes CASNVISLGGAANYGYTF.

This chain joins TRBV7-3 and TRBJ1-1; D gene unclear. This CDR3 has 13 amino acids. Trimming pared 5 bases from V and 4 bases from J, leaving 11 bases between. Germline V lookup: CDR1 SGHTA, CDR2 FQGTGA. The CDR3 region is CASSAAPSTEAFF. The CDR3 bases are TGTGCCAGCAGCGCGGCCCCCAGCACTGAAGCTTTCTTT.

CDR3 nucleotides: TGTGCCAGCAGCTTGGAGACAGGGTGGAATCAGCCCCAGCATTTT. Translation gives CASSLETGWNQPQHF. The chain couples TRBV5-5 to TRBJ1-5, with 7 bases fitting TRBD1. The CDR3 length is 15 residues. V lost 0 bases to trimming and J lost 4 bases; unmatched junction nucleotides: 4. The germline gives CDR1 SGHKS, CDR2 YYEKEE (reference sequence).

This clone was observed a single time. The chain couples TRBV6-5 to TRBJ1-1, with D unclear. Germline V gene lookup returns CDR1 MNHEY and CDR2 SVGAGI. The CDR3 loop spans 12 amino acids. V lost 3 bases and J 8 bases, leaving 10 bases between the germline ends. CDR3 loop: CASSYAGREAFF. In DNA, the CDR3 is TGTGCCAGCAGTTATGCGGGGAGAGAAGCTTTCTTT.

V gene TRBV27 combines with J gene TRBJ1-4; D unresolved. Trimming pared 5 bases from V and 11 bases from J, leaving 18 bases between. Germline V gene data show CDR1 as MNHEY and CDR2 as SMNVEV (reference sequence). The CDR3 totals 14 residues. CDR3 amino acids: CASSVTPGAGKLFF. CDR3 DNA sequence: TGTGCCAGCAGTGTAACCCCGGGAGCCGGGAAACTGTTTTTT. The complete variable domain, with remaining parts taken from reference TRBV27 and TRBJ1-4, reads EAQVTQNPRYLITVTGKKLTVTCSQNMNHEYMSWYRQDPGLGLRQIYYSMNVEVTDKGDVPEGYKVSRKEKRNFPLILESPSPNQTSLYFCASSVTPGAGKLFFGSGTQLSVL.

This chain connects TRBV29-1 to TRBJ2-3; TRBD2 is a possible D gene (5 bases). The CDR3 loop spans 16 amino acids. Germline-derived CDR1 and CDR2 are SQVTM and ANQGSEA. Between the trimmed V and J ends, which lost 3 bases and 4 bases, there was a span of 20 bases. Here the CDR3 reads CSVDRNPFGVSDTQYF. DNA for the CDR3: TGCAGCGTTGATAGAAACCCCTTCGGGGTGTCAGATACGCAGTATTTT.

The gene calls are TRBV5-1 and TRBJ1-5, with 8 bases that match TRBD1. This CDR3 has 15 residues. V dropped 5 bases and J dropped 8; count of bases not matched to a gene: 12. Germline values: CDR1 SGHRS, CDR2 YFSETQ. CDR3 loop: CASRSFPGQEEPQHF. For the CDR3, the DNA is TGCGCCAGCAGGTCCTTCCCGGGACAGGAGGAGCCCCAGCATTTT. Supplemented by reference TRBV5-1 and TRBJ1-5, the full variable domain reads KAGVTQTPRYLIKTRGQQVTLSCSPISGHRSVSWYQQTPGQGLQFLFEYFSETQRNKGNFPGRFSGRQFSNSRSEMNVSTLELGDSALYLCASRSFPGQEEPQHFGDGTRLSIL.

The V and J genes are TRBV6-4 and TRBJ2-2; 9 bases match TRBD2. The CDR3 totals 16 residues. The J segment lost 4 bases and the V segment lost 0 bases, leaving 3 bases of the junction unmatched. Germline loops: CDR1 MRHNA, CDR2 SNTAGT. CDR3 in DNA: TGTGCCAGCAGTGACTCGGCGGGGGGGAGCACCGGGGAGCTGTTTTTT. Amino acids: CASSDSAGGSTGELFF.

This rearrangement joins TRBV4-1 to TRBJ1-1; D is undetermined. The length of the CDR3 is 14 residues. Germline-derived CDR1 and CDR2 are MGHRA and YSYEKL. Trimming took off 3 bases at V and 2 bases at J, with 10 bases between the two ends. The CDR3 region is CASSHKTANTEAFF. In nucleotides, the CDR3 is TGCGCCAGCAGCCACAAAACAGCTAACACTGAAGCTTTCTTT.

The V gene is TRBV2, the J gene TRBJ1-2; possible D gene TRBD1, 6 bases. Germline V CDR1 and CDR2: SNHLY, FYNNEI. This CDR3 is built from 12 residues. V shed 2 bases and J shed 5 bases, with 6 bases lying between them. CDR3 region: CASSETGYGYTF. CDR3 nucleotide sequence: TGTGCCAGCAGTGAAACAGGGTATGGCTACACCTTC.

V is TRBV4-3 and J is TRBJ2-7; D possibly corresponds to TRBD2 (6 bases). The CDR3 runs to 14 residues. Germline CDR1 LGHNA, CDR2 YSLEER. V gave up 1 base and J gave up 11 bases, with 18 bases separating them. The CDR3 protein is CASSQAIGGGNKYF. The CDR3 nucleotides read TGCGCCAGCAGCCAAGCTATCGGGGGAGGTAATAAGTACTTC.

The CDR3: CASSLARTIDEQFF. CDR3 nucleotide sequence: TGTGCCAGCAGCTTGGCTAGGACTATCGATGAGCAGTTCTTC. The gene calls are TRBV5-4 and TRBJ2-1, with D tentatively TRBD2 (6 bases). Germline lookup yields CDR1 SGHNT and CDR2 YYREEE (reference sequence). With 0 bases removed from V and 8 bases from J, the gap between germline ends came to 12 bases. The CDR3 extends over 14 amino acids.

The chain links TRBV7-9 to TRBJ2-5; 7 positions agree with TRBD1. The CDR3 covers 14 residues. Trimming removed 8 bases from V and 2 bases from J; junction bases left unmatched: 8. Germline CDR1 and CDR2: SEHNR and FQNEAQ (reference sequence). This CDR3 is CASSRDSLQETQYF. DNA of the CDR3: TGTGCCAGCTCTCGGGACAGCCTTCAAGAGACCCAGTACTTC. Using reference TRBV7-9 and TRBJ2-5 for the parts outside the CDR3, the full variable domain is DTGVSQNPRHKITKRGQNVTFRCDPISEHNRLYWYRQTLGQGPEFLTYFQNEAQLEKSRLLSDRFSAERPKGSFSTLEIQRTEQGDSAMYLCASSRDSLQETQYFGPGTRLLVL.

The J gene is TRBJ2-3, the V gene TRBV24-1; TRBD1 aligns across 9 bases. This CDR3 contains 16 residues. With 5 bases clipped from V and 3 bases from J, the junction kept 8 bases outside the gene matches. Germline assignment: CDR1 KGHDR and CDR2 SFDVKD. The CDR3 DNA follows: TGTGCCACCAGTGGGTCGTTGGGGACAGGGACAGATACGCAGTATTTT. Translated: CATSGSLGTGTDTQYF.

This rearrangement joins TRBV7-2 to TRBJ2-5; 8 nucleotides agree with TRBD1. The J segment lost 9 bases and the V segment lost 3 bases, leaving 12 bases of the junction unmatched. This CDR3 has 15 residues. Germline V gives CDR1 SGHTA, CDR2 FQGNSA. DNA of the CDR3: TGTGCCAGCAGCTTGGGTATTGCAGGGGGCTGGTCCCAGTACTTC. It is translated as CASSLGIAGGWSQYF.

V and J are TRBV10-3 and TRBJ1-2; D gene uncertain. Trimming left V 4 bases short and J 4 bases short, with 10 bases between. The CDR3 sequence is 13 residues long. Germline V gene lookup returns CDR1 ENHRY and CDR2 SYGVKD. The CDR3 spells CAISARLLYGYTF. The CDR3 coding sequence is TGTGCCATCAGTGCGCGTCTCCTCTATGGCTACACCTTC.

This clone showed up just once. The V gene is TRBV12-5, the J gene TRBJ2-2, with 10 positions matching TRBD1. Trimming at V came to 5 bases and at J to 6 bases, leaving 6 bases not matched to a gene. CDR1 and CDR2 from the germline V gene are LGHNT and FRNRAP. The CDR3 spans 15 residues. The CDR3 protein is CASGVTGGRAGELFF. In nucleotides, the CDR3 is TGTGCTAGTGGTGTGACAGGGGGCCGGGCCGGGGAGCTGTTTTTT.

This rearrangement joins TRBV5-4 to TRBJ1-2, with TRBD1 as a possible D gene (6 bases). The CDR3 runs to 17 residues. Germline assignment: CDR1 SGHNT and CDR2 YYREEE (reference sequence). The V end was cut by 0 bases, the J end by 4 bases, with 19 bases between. The CDR3 DNA follows: TGTGCCAGCAGCTTGGAAAGGGGGTCCCTACTCCTCTATGGCTACACCTTC. This sequence encodes CASSLERGSLLLYGYTF.

The chain uses TRBV7-9 and TRBJ1-2; 7 bases match TRBD1. Germline assignment: CDR1 SEHNR and CDR2 FQNEAQ (reference sequence). Trimming took 3 bases from V and 6 from J; bases not matched to a gene: 4. The CDR3 totals 13 residues. CDR3 in amino acids: CASSFGQANGYTF. Written as DNA, the CDR3 is TGTGCCAGCAGCTTCGGACAGGCCAATGGCTACACCTTC.

The rearrangement uses TRBV5-1 and TRBJ2-7; TRBD2 matches 9 bases. J was trimmed by 4 bases and V by 5 bases; bases with no gene match: 7. Germline CDR1 reads SGHRS; CDR2 reads YFSETQ. CDR3 length equals 14 residues. The CDR3 DNA reads TGCGCCAGCAGTCGACTAGCGGAGAATTACGAGCAGTACTTC. This gives the protein CASSRLAENYEQYF.

This chain uses TRBV27 with TRBJ1-2; a weak D match, TRBD1 (5 bases). The germline CDR1 and CDR2 sequences are MNHEY and SMNVEV (reference sequence). V was shortened by 1 base and J by 0 bases, with 18 bases between the two germline ends. The CDR3 has 18 amino acids. In DNA, the CDR3 is TGTGCCAGCAGTTTATGGGGGGGGGAGACACTCCCTAACTATGGCTACACCTTC. Amino acids: CASSLWGGETLPNYGYTF.